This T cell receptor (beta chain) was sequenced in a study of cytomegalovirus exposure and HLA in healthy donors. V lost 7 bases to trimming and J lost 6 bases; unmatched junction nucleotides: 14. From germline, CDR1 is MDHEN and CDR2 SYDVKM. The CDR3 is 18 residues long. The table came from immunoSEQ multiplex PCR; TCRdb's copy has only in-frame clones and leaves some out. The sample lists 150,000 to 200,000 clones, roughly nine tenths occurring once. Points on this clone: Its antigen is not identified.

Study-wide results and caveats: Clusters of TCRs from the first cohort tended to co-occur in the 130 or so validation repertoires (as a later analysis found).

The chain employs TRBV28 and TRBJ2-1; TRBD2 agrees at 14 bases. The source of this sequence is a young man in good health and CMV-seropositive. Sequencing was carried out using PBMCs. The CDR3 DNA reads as TGTGCCAGCAAGGGACTAGCGGGAGACCGTTACCCCCCCAATGAGCAGTTCTTC. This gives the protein CASKGLAGDRYPPNEQFF.